Presented here are 26 T cell receptor beta chains from one specimen sequenced in a study of CD8 T cell repertoires and HIV-1 epitope variants (dated by TCRdb to 2018 to 2020). The library relied on the immunoSEQ multiplex PCR assay. In its TCRdb copy, this immuneACCESS table keeps in-frame sequences only and misses some clones. Where compared with another copy, unresolved V genes explain less than half of these, and the others have no known cause. The sample data list roughly 5,200 clones, and approximately 71% of these were observed just once. The biggest ten clones account for about two fifths of the sample. For these TCRs, the target antigens are not known. What was sequenced was cultured CD8+ T cells derived from PBMCs. The source is a male donor with HIV.

The V gene is TRBV4-1, the J gene TRBJ1-5; the D gene is possibly TRBD1 (6 bases). The germline V gene encodes CDR1 MGHRA and CDR2 YSYEKL. V lost 3 bases to trimming and J lost 4 bases, with 10 bases between them. This CDR3 is 14 amino acids long. The DNA of the CDR3 is TGCGCCAGCAGCCATGGGGGGGCGAATCAGCCCCAGCATTTT. This gives the protein CASSHGGANQPQHF.

As DNA, the CDR3 is TGTGCCAGCAGCTTAGATCGGGAAGAGGGGGATGAGCAGTTCTTC. Protein: CASSLDREEGDEQFF. The chain is built from TRBV11-2 and TRBJ2-1, with D tentatively TRBD1 (6 bases). Germline CDR1 is SGHAT and CDR2 is FQNNGV. CDR3 length equals 15 residues. Trimming left V 0 bases short and J 8 bases short, with 14 bases between.

The chain links TRBV9 to TRBJ2-2; TRBD1 or TRBD2 may be the D gene (7 bases each). The CDR3 contains 14 residues. V shed 4 bases and J shed 3 bases, with 10 bases lying between them. Germline V gene sequence: CDR1 SGDLS, CDR2 YYNGEE. The CDR3 protein is CASSSGGDTGELFF. The CDR3 DNA reads as TGTGCCAGCAGCTCAGGGGGGGACACCGGGGAGCTGTTTTTT.

V and J are TRBV5-8 and TRBJ2-1; TRBD2 matches at 7 bases. The V and J ends lost 0 bases and 8 bases, in that order; junction bases with no gene match: 5. The CDR3 has 14 residues. The V gene's germline CDR1 is SGHTS and CDR2 YDEGEE. Here the CDR3 DNA reads TGTGCCAGCAGCTTGGATAGCGGGTTGGATGAGCAGTTCTTC. Protein product: CASSLDSGLDEQFF. The whole variable domain, remainder taken from reference TRBV5-8 and TRBJ2-1, is EAGVTQSPTHLIKTRGQQATLRCSPISGHTSVYWYQQALGLGLQFLLWYDEGEERNRGNFPPRFSGRQFPNYSSELNVNALELEDSALYLCASSLDSGLDEQFFGPGTRLTVL.

The V call is TRBV5-8, the J call TRBJ2-7; no firm D call. V dropped 0 bases and J dropped 1 base, with 5 bases sitting between them. This CDR3 comprises 13 residues. Germline-derived CDR1 and CDR2 are SGHTS and YDEGEE. CDR3 amino acids: CASSLEGSYEQYF. The CDR3 bases are TGTGCCAGCAGCTTGGAGGGTTCCTACGAGCAGTACTTC.

J is TRBJ2-3 and V is TRBV7-3, with D possibly matching TRBD2 (6 bases). V lost 1 base to trimming and J lost 0 bases, with 8 bases between them. The germline CDR1 and CDR2 sequences are SGHTA and FQGTGA. CDR3 length: 15 amino acids. As DNA, the CDR3 is TGTGCCAGCAGCTTAATAGCGGAGAGCACAGATACGCAGTATTTT. This sequence encodes CASSLIAESTDTQYF.

This clone was observed a few times. The V gene is TRBV10-3, the J gene TRBJ1-1; TRBD1 matches 7 bases. The germline CDR1 and CDR2 sequences are ENHRY and SYGVKD. The ends lost 4 bases at V and 7 bases at J; junction bases unmatched: 15. This CDR3 has 16 residues. CDR3 bases: TGTGCCATCAGTGCCGGAGACGCGGGGACAGCTGATGAAGCTTTCTTT. This encodes CAISAGDAGTADEAFF.

The chain employs TRBV6-6 and TRBJ2-1; D not resolved. This CDR3 has 14 residues. Germline CDR1 is MNHNY and CDR2 is SVGAGI (reference sequence). Trimming took 6 bases from V and 4 from J, leaving 13 bases between them. CDR3 nucleotides: TGTGCCAGCAGGACACAAGGAAGGTACAATGAGCAGTTCTTC. As protein: CASRTQGRYNEQFF.

The chain employs TRBV4-1 and TRBJ2-1, with TRBD1 matching 11 bases. This CDR3 region has 16 residues. V was clipped by 3 bases and J by 4 bases; unmatched bases: 5. Germline assignment: CDR1 MGHRA and CDR2 YSYEKL. This chain's CDR3 is CASSQGQGGIYNEQFF. In DNA, the CDR3 is TGCGCCAGCAGCCAGGGACAGGGGGGGATTTACAATGAGCAGTTCTTC.

This clone was seen just once. The gene calls are TRBV27 and TRBJ1-2, with 12 bases identical to TRBD1. This CDR3 contains 15 residues. The junction had 6 bases not matched to a gene; V was cut back by 6 bases and J by 4 bases. CDR1 is MNHEY and CDR2 is SMNVEV in the germline V gene (reference sequence). In DNA form, the CDR3 reads TGTGCCAGCAGAAGGGGACAGGGGGCGTTCTATGGCTACACCTTC. Amino acid sequence: CASRRGQGAFYGYTF.

The rearrangement links TRBV5-1 to TRBJ2-1; weak D call: TRBD2 (7 bases). V shed 4 bases and J shed 2 bases, with 16 bases lying between them. Germline assignment: CDR1 SGHRS and CDR2 YFSETQ. This CDR3 has 16 residues. The CDR3 region is CASSRGAGVTYNEQFF. The CDR3 coding sequence is TGCGCCAGCAGCCGGGGGGCGGGAGTAACCTACAATGAGCAGTTCTTC. Supplemented by reference TRBV5-1 and TRBJ2-1, the full variable domain reads KAGVTQTPRYLIKTRGQQVTLSCSPISGHRSVSWYQQTPGQGLQFLFEYFSETQRNKGNFPGRFSGRQFSNSRSEMNVSTLELGDSALYLCASSRGAGVTYNEQFFGPGTRLTVL.

This clone was seen a few times. V and J are TRBV4-3 and TRBJ1-4, with TRBD1 as a possible D gene (6 bases). CDR1 and CDR2 from the germline V gene are LGHNA and YSLEER. Trimming removed 0 bases at V and 5 bases at J, with 10 bases between. The CDR3 covers 15 residues. CDR3 region: CASSQEGDRNEKLFF. The CDR3 DNA reads as TGCGCCAGCAGCCAAGAAGGAGACAGGAATGAAAAACTGTTTTTT.

The V call is TRBV28, the J call TRBJ1-5; maybe TRBD1 (5 bases). With 4 bases removed from V and 0 bases from J, the gap between germline ends came to 13 bases. Germline CDR1 reads MDHEN; CDR2 reads SYDVKM. CDR3 size: 16 residues. The CDR3: CASSSAPGISNQPQHF. The CDR3 DNA follows: TGTGCCAGCAGTTCCGCCCCAGGGATTAGCAATCAGCCCCAGCATTTT.

The genes are TRBV29-1 and TRBJ1-4; D ambiguous. V was shortened by 4 bases and J by 0 bases, with 9 bases between the two germline ends. The CDR3 has 14 amino acids. Germline CDR1 and CDR2: SQVTM and ANQGSEA. CDR3 nucleotides: TGCAGCGTTGGTGTGAGTGCAACTAATGAAAAACTGTTTTTT. This codes for CSVGVSATNEKLFF.

The rearrangement joins TRBV7-8 to TRBJ2-3, with 9 nucleotides matching TRBD1. CDR1 SGHVS and CDR2 FQNEAQ come from the germline V gene. The CDR3 covers 16 residues. V gave up 5 bases and J gave up 3 bases; unmatched junction bases: 9. CDR3 sequence reads: CASSLWTGARTDTQYF. Here the CDR3 DNA reads TGTGCCAGCAGCCTTTGGACAGGGGCCCGGACAGATACGCAGTATTTT. The full variable domain, rest sourced from reference TRBV7-8 and TRBJ2-3, is GAGVSQSPRYKVAKRGQDVALRCDPISGHVSLFWYQQALGQGPEFLTYFQNEAQLDKSGLPSDRFFAERPEGSVSTLKIQRTQQEDSAVYLCASSLWTGARTDTQYFGPGTRLTVL.

This chain joins TRBV30 and TRBJ1-5; possibly TRBD1 for D (5 bases). This CDR3 has 13 amino acids. CDR1 is GTSNPN, CDR2 SVGIG, per germline (reference sequence). V lost 2 bases and J 5 bases, leaving 10 bases between the germline ends. The chain's CDR3 is CAWSPRGDQPQHF. The CDR3 DNA follows: TGTGCCTGGAGTCCCCGGGGGGATCAGCCCCAGCATTTT.

The gene calls are TRBV11-2 and TRBJ1-4; D may be TRBD1 (6 bases). The germline CDR1 and CDR2 sequences are SGHAT and FQNNGV. The CDR3 sequence is 12 residues long. With 5 bases removed from V and 7 bases from J, the gap between germline ends came to 8 bases. CDR3 in amino acids: CASSVQGEKLFF. DNA for the CDR3: TGTGCCAGCAGCGTACAGGGTGAAAAACTGTTTTTT.

CDR3 nucleotides: TGTGCCAGCAGCTTAAAGGGAAACACCGGGGAGCTGTTTTTT. Translated, it gives CASSLKGNTGELFF. The gene calls are TRBV11-2 and TRBJ2-2; no clear D. CDR1 SGHAT and CDR2 FQNNGV come from the germline V gene. V dropped 2 bases and J dropped 2 bases, with 6 bases sitting between them. The CDR3 contains 14 residues. The complete variable domain, with remaining parts taken from reference TRBV11-2 and TRBJ2-2, reads EAGVAQSPRYKIIEKRQSVAFWCNPISGHATLYWYQQILGQGPKLLIQFQNNGVVDDSQLPKDRFSAERLKGVDSTLKIQPAKLEDSAVYLCASSLKGNTGELFFGEGSRLTVL.

The chain combines TRBV28 with TRBJ2-7, with D perhaps matching TRBD2 (5 bases). CDR3 length: 13 amino acids. V was pared by 8 bases and J by 3 bases, with 14 bases between. Germline loops: CDR1 MDHEN, CDR2 SYDVKM. The CDR3, as DNA: TGTGCCAGCTTGGCGGGCAAGGGCTACGAGCAGTACTTC. This translates into CASLAGKGYEQYF.

In the case of this clone: One junction end disagrees with the germline gene, perhaps due to a read error. The rearrangement joins TRBV5-6 to TRBJ2-7; 7 bases map to TRBD1. The CDR3 runs 15 residues. Germline assignment: CDR1 SGHDT and CDR2 YYEEEE. CDR3 loop: CASSLITGTAPPGGF. In DNA, the CDR3 is TGTGCCAGCAGCTTAATTACGGGGACAGCCCCACCAGGAGGCTTC.

The CDR3 DNA reads TGTGCCAGCAGTGAATATAAGCGCGGGCCTAGCGCAGATACGCAGTATTTT. The encoded protein is CASSEYKRGPSADTQYF. The genes are TRBV25-1 and TRBJ2-3; maybe TRBD2 (6 bases). The CDR3 length is 17 residues. Germline V lookup: CDR1 MGHDK, CDR2 SYGVNS. Trimming pared 0 bases from V and 4 bases from J, leaving 17 bases between.

The chain recombines TRBV27 with TRBJ1-2; 7 nucleotides match TRBD1. The CDR3 has 14 residues. The germline V gene encodes CDR1 MNHEY and CDR2 SMNVEV (reference sequence). Trimming at V came to 8 bases and at J to 6 bases, leaving 12 bases not matched to a gene. The CDR3 region has the DNA TGTGCCAGCTCTCTTTCCCAGGGGGGGAATGGCTACACCTTC. This encodes CASSLSQGGNGYTF.

V usage is TRBV11-1 and J usage is TRBJ2-2; D not certain. V was cut by 5 bases and J by 6 bases, with 10 bases left in between. The germline CDR1 and CDR2 sequences are SGHAT and FQDESV (reference sequence). The CDR3 has 13 amino acids. DNA of the CDR3: TGTGCCAGCAGCCCCCAGTCAGCCGGGGAGCTGTTTTTT. Protein product: CASSPQSAGELFF.

The chain is built from TRBV14 and TRBJ2-2, with D hard to call. CDR3 length: 14 residues. V gave up 3 bases and J gave up 1 base, with 6 bases separating them. The germline V gene has CDR1 SGHDN and CDR2 FVKESK. The CDR3 DNA reads as TGTGCCAGCAGCCAGGCAGGGAACACCGGGGAGCTGTTTTTT. Translated, it gives CASSQAGNTGELFF.

Only one count was recorded for this clone. This chain uses TRBV30 with TRBJ2-7; D ambiguous. The V end lost 3 bases, the J end lost 0 bases, and 12 bases lay between the germline ends. In germline, CDR1 is GTSNPN, CDR2 SVGIG (reference sequence). The CDR3 covers 14 residues. CDR3 region: CAWSPDPSSYEQYF. The DNA for the CDR3 is TGTGCCTGGAGCCCGGACCCGAGCTCCTACGAGCAGTACTTC.

The chain couples TRBV2 to TRBJ1-2; D unresolved. This CDR3 has 14 residues. CDR1 is SNHLY and CDR2 is FYNNEI in the germline V gene. Trimming pared 0 bases from V and 5 bases from J, leaving 10 bases between. Here the CDR3 DNA reads TGTGCCAGCAGTGAAGCGCTTAGAGGATATGGCTACACCTTC. Protein: CASSEALRGYGYTF.